This entry is about one TCR beta chain. As yet, its antigen is unknown. Once extracted for a subset, genomic DNA was divided evenly among several immunoSEQ plates. The method was immunoSEQ multiplex PCR; TCRdb's version includes in-frame clones alone and lacks a portion of them. The sample has about 1.5 million clones; 95% to 99% are singletons. Looked up from germline, CDR1 is MNHEY and CDR2 is SVGAGI. The V end was cut by 4 bases, the J end by 2 bases, with 11 bases between. This CDR3 comprises 15 residues. All donors qualified as healthy HIV-negative adults and had experienced no recent acute infections or vaccinations. CD4+ cells were split into CD45RA+ naive and CD45RA-negative memory subsets. The sample is drawn from a study of shared clonotypes between healthy human individuals. Study results and limitations: An expected dependence of interdonor clonotype sharing on sequencing depth was noted.

This receptor was taken from a man under 40 in good health. The J gene is TRBJ2-2, the V gene TRBV6-5, with unresolved D. Sequenced: naive CD4+ T cells sorted from blood. Subset meaning: CD45RA+ positively selected. This CDR3 reads CASSSVPSNTGELFF. In DNA form, the CDR3 reads TGTGCCAGCAGTTCTGTCCCCTCCAACACCGGGGAGCTGTTTTTT.